This section outlines one TCR beta chain sequence together with its context. The target antigen is unknown. To make TCR beta libraries, researchers used iRepertoire HTBI primers and Arm-PCR of CDR3 regions. From the multiplex PCR reads, TCRdb called clonotypes with MiXCR, one entry per CDR3 protein. The sample holds 400,000 to 500,000 distinct CDR3 sequences, 20% to 25% seen once. This specimen comes from a study of regulatory T cells in long-lasting Graves disease. Findings and limits, study-wide: There was favoring of TRBV28, TRBJ1-2 and TRBJ2-5 in persistent disease. TCR diversity was lower in persistent Graves' patients than in newly diagnosed ones.

Germline CDR1 and CDR2: GTSNPN and SVGIG (reference sequence). V lost 8 bases to trimming and J lost 8 bases; unmatched junction nucleotides: 3. CDR3 length equals 11 residues. As for time point: persistent/refractory GD, antithyroid drugs over 5 years with positive TRAb. TCR sequences were obtained from RNA taken from PBMCs. Criteria from the American Thyroid Association guidelines were applied to diagnose Graves' disease. As collected, the peripheral blood samples measured nine milliliters each and went into EDTA tubes. This clonotype was sampled from a female donor with Graves disease. The chain couples TRBV30 to TRBJ1-4, with TRBD1 matching 9 bases. Sequenced here: peripheral blood mononuclear cells (PBMCs), sampled when the disease was refractory, from a patient treated with antithyroid drugs. The CDR3 coding sequence is TGTGCCGGGGACAGGGCAGAAAAACTGTTTTTT. As protein: CAGDRAEKLFF.